This entry is about one TCR beta chain. These data come from a study of shared clonotypes between healthy human individuals. Clones were read by immunoSEQ multiplex PCR, and TCRdb kept only the in-frame ones, dropping some. Among some 2,000,000 clones listed, about 94% were seen once. Only CD45RO-negative cells positively selected for CCR7 counted as naive CD8 cells, so terminally differentiated effector memory CD45RA+ cells were excluded. V lost 5 bases to trimming and J lost 1 base, with 10 bases between them. Germline assignment: CDR1 SGHAT and CDR2 FQNNGV. The length of the CDR3 is 14 residues. Sequencing was done on a sample of naive CD8+ T cells sorted from blood. The genes are TRBV11-2 and TRBJ2-3; no reliable D call. This sequence was found in a man aged 18 to 30 in good health. The CDR3 reads CASSTHTGTDTQYF. The CDR3 nucleotides are TGTGCCAGCAGCACGCATACGGGCACAGATACGCAGTATTTT.